Below, 30 T cell receptor beta chains from the same sample are listed, as sequenced in a study of post-analysis software for immune sequencing data. Study findings and constraints: Compared with controls, patients had more of roughly 5 TRBV segments, including TRBV5-6, TRBV5-1 and TRBV20-1.

Prepared TCR beta cDNA libraries contained unique molecular identifiers. TCRdb reprocessed the PCR reads via MiXCR and lists one record per CDR3 protein. The sample gives some 700,000 distinct CDR3 sequences, approximately 60% of which show up once; approximately 10% is in the top ten. Their specific antigens are unknown. Sequenced: blood. The receptors originated from a girl aged 2 to 9 with multiple sclerosis.

The chain joins TRBV25-1 to TRBJ1-2; D not resolved. The CDR3 has 12 residues. The germline gives CDR1 MGHDK, CDR2 SYGVNS. The V end lost 3 bases, the J end lost 5 bases, and 7 bases lay between the germline ends. CDR3 sequence: CASSDGVYGYTF. CDR3 nucleotides: TGTGCCAGCAGTGACGGGGTGTATGGCTACACCTTC.

The chain links TRBV20-1 to TRBJ2-7; D might be TRBD1 (6 bases). The V end was cut by 5 bases, the J end by 10 bases, with 15 bases between. This CDR3 has 11 amino acids. From germline, CDR1 is DFQATT and CDR2 SNEGSKA (reference sequence). CDR3 nucleotide sequence: TGCAGTGCTTCGGACAGTCGAATTCAGTACTTC. It codes for CSASDSRIQYF.

The rearrangement uses TRBV14 and TRBJ2-2; TRBD1 is a possible D gene (5 bases). Germline CDR1 reads SGHDN; CDR2 reads FVKESK. CDR3 size: 13 residues. Trimming cost V 3 bases and J 4 bases, with 6 bases left between them. CDR3 coding DNA: TGTGCCAGCAGCCATCAGGGCACCGGGGAGCTGTTTTTT. This codes for CASSHQGTGELFF.

V usage is TRBV14 and J usage is TRBJ2-1, with 8 bases fitting TRBD1. Per germline, CDR1 SGHDN and CDR2 FVKESK. V lost 5 bases to trimming and J lost 6 bases; unmatched junction nucleotides: 9. The CDR3 consists of 15 residues. The CDR3 coding sequence is TGTGCCAGCAGCTCCCCTGGACAGGGCTCCAATGAGCAGTTCTTC. Protein: CASSSPGQGSNEQFF.

The V and J genes are TRBV5-1 and TRBJ2-7; 9 nucleotides match TRBD1. The CDR3 extends over 17 amino acids. Germline assignment: CDR1 SGHRS and CDR2 YFSETQ. Germline trimming cut 5 bases from V and 2 bases from J; bases unmatched to any gene: 14. As DNA, the CDR3 is TGCGCCAGCAGGACCGGGACAGGGACCTTGATTCCCTACGAGCAGTACTTC. Translated: CASRTGTGTLIPYEQYF.

In this sample, this clonotype turned up a few times. A junction boundary mismatches the germline segment, possibly from a read error. The rearrangement links TRBV15 to TRBJ2-5, with TRBD1 matching over 9 bases. CDR3 length equals 15 residues. CDR1 is LNHNV and CDR2 is YYDKDF in the germline V gene (reference sequence). The CDR3: CATSRDVGQGESQYF. CDR3 in DNA: TGTGCCACCAGCAGAGATGTGGGACAGGGAGAGTCCCAGTACTTC. Full variable domain (remainder filled in from reference TRBV15 and TRBJ2-5): DAMVIQNPRYQVTQFGKPVTLSCSQTLNHNVMYWYQQKSSQAPKLLFHYYDKDFNNEADTPDNFQSRRPNTSFCFLDIRSPGLGDTAMYLCATSRDVGQGESQYFGPGTRLLVL.

This chain links TRBV14 with TRBJ2-3; the match to TRBD2 covers 7 bases. Per germline, CDR1 SGHDN and CDR2 FVKESK. Trimming removed 6 bases from V and 1 base from J; junction bases left unmatched: 22. The CDR3 runs to 20 residues. CDR3 nucleotides: TGTGCCAGCAGTCCGGACGGGGAGGCTAGCGGAGTACGTGGCACAGATACGCAGTATTTT. Translating gives CASSPDGEASGVRGTDTQYF.

J is TRBJ1-1 and V is TRBV29-1; 8 nucleotides line up with TRBD1. The CDR3 extends over 21 amino acids. CDR1 is SQVTM and CDR2 is ANQGSEA in the germline V gene. V shed 1 base and J 5 bases; nucleotides not matched to a gene: 27. The CDR3 DNA follows: TGCAGCGTTGAAGTCTCCCGGGACAGGTTCTTAGGGTGGAATGGGGGGACTGAAGCTTTCTTT. It codes for CSVEVSRDRFLGWNGGTEAFF.

The chain employs TRBV29-1 and TRBJ1-1; D is uncertain. Germline CDR1 SQVTM, CDR2 ANQGSEA. With 2 bases removed from V and 11 bases from J, the gap between germline ends came to 15 bases. This CDR3 is built from 12 residues. The chain's CDR3 is CSVERSGRLAFF. The CDR3 DNA is TGCAGCGTTGAACGGTCGGGAAGGTTGGCTTTCTTT. The entire variable domain, with the rest obtained from reference TRBV29-1 and TRBJ1-1, is as follows: SAVISQKPSRDICQRGTSLTIQCQVDSQVTMMFWYRQQPGQSLTLIATANQGSEATYESGFVIDKFPISRPNLTFSTLTVSNMSPEDSSIYLCSVERSGRLAFFGQGTRLTVV.

The chain couples TRBV7-2 to TRBJ1-2; maybe TRBD1 (5 bases). The CDR3 is 16 residues long. The germline V and J ends were trimmed by 3 bases and 4 bases, with 18 bases remaining between them. Looked up from germline, CDR1 is SGHTA and CDR2 is FQGNSA. The CDR3 DNA follows: TGTGCCAGCAGCTTGGGGGGACTGGGGCGTAGCTATGGCTACACCTTC. It translates to CASSLGGLGRSYGYTF.

This chain connects TRBV5-1 to TRBJ2-6; no clear D gene. This CDR3 has 15 amino acids. V shed 1 base and J shed 0 bases, with 5 bases lying between them. Germline CDR1 and CDR2: SGHRS and YFSETQ. The CDR3 reads CASSLTSSGANVLTF. In DNA, the CDR3 is TGCGCCAGCAGCTTGACGAGCTCTGGGGCCAACGTCCTGACTTTC.

The genes are TRBV24-1 and TRBJ2-1; D remains unclear. CDR1 is KGHDR and CDR2 is SFDVKD in the germline V gene. Trimming stripped 3 bases from V and 4 bases from J, with 12 bases between. CDR3 length: 15 amino acids. DNA of the CDR3: TGTGCCACCAGTGATGATGAAGACGGATACAATGAGCAGTTCTTC. Its protein is CATSDDEDGYNEQFF.

V usage is TRBV20-1 and J usage is TRBJ1-1; D is ambiguous. This CDR3 is built from 12 residues. Trimming left V 3 bases short and J 3 bases short, with 8 bases between. Germline CDR1 is DFQATT and CDR2 is SNEGSKA (reference sequence). The CDR3 reads CSARGRDTEAFF. For the CDR3, the DNA is TGCAGTGCTAGGGGGAGGGACACTGAAGCTTTCTTT.

The gene calls are TRBV20-1 and TRBJ2-5, with D uncertain. Trimming took 6 bases from V and 2 from J, leaving 13 bases between them. The CDR3 totals 13 residues. Looked up from germline, CDR1 is DFQATT and CDR2 is SNEGSKA (reference sequence). The CDR3 region has the DNA TGCAGTGCCGGCAGACCGACTCAAGAGACCCAGTACTTC. It is translated as CSAGRPTQETQYF.

This clonotype was seen only a few times. This sequence joins TRBV9 and TRBJ2-6; 8 nucleotides agree with TRBD1. Germline assignment: CDR1 SGDLS and CDR2 YYNGEE. CDR3 size: 15 residues. Losses at the gene ends were 3 bases for V and 2 bases for J; bases not matched to a gene: 1. The CDR3 reads CASSATGAGANVLTF. CDR3 in DNA: TGTGCCAGCAGCGCGACAGGGGCTGGGGCCAACGTCCTGACTTTC.

V usage is TRBV15 and J usage is TRBJ2-7; 7 bases are shared with TRBD1. CDR1 and CDR2 (germline): LNHNV, YYDKDF (reference sequence). With V trimmed by 5 bases and J by 1 base, 5 bases remained unmatched. The CDR3 is 14 residues long. CDR3 loop: CATSYRQGSYEQYF. DNA of the CDR3: TGTGCCACCAGCTATAGACAGGGATCCTACGAGCAGTACTTC.

V and J are TRBV30 and TRBJ1-2, with TRBD1 matching 8 bases. This CDR3 spans 15 amino acids. Germline values: CDR1 GTSNPN, CDR2 SVGIG (reference sequence). The V gene end was trimmed by 2 bases and the J gene end by 5 bases; junction bases not matched to a gene: 10. CDR3 region: CAWSTQGARRYGYTF. In nucleotides, the CDR3 is TGTGCCTGGAGTACGCAGGGGGCGAGAAGGTATGGCTACACCTTC.

V and J are TRBV7-2 and TRBJ2-1; the D gene is possibly TRBD1 (7 bases). The CDR3 loop spans 16 amino acids. In germline, CDR1 is SGHTA, CDR2 FQGNSA. Trimming pared 5 bases from V and 7 bases from J, leaving 21 bases between. CDR3 amino acids: CASSPVRGRGANEQFF. The CDR3 coding sequence is TGTGCCAGCAGCCCGGTACGAGGCAGGGGGGCAAATGAGCAGTTCTTC.

This chain connects TRBV18 to TRBJ2-7, with D possibly TRBD1 on 8 matching bases. With the DNA end fitting TRBJ2-5 better, the J assignment may be wrong. The CDR3 sequence is 18 residues long. Germline CDR1 reads KGHSH; CDR2 reads LQKENI. The CDR3 loop is CASSPPNRGTPGGETQYF. CDR3 sequence (DNA): TGTGCCAGCTCACCACCTAACAGGGGGACACCGGGAGGAGAGACCCAGTACTTC.

The CDR3 here is CASSESGQYSTDTQYF. CDR3 in DNA: TGCGCCAGCAGTGAGTCGGGACAGTATAGCACAGATACGCAGTATTTT. V gene TRBV10-1 combines with J gene TRBJ2-3; 7 nucleotides line up with TRBD1. Germline-derived CDR1 and CDR2 are WNHNN and SYGVQD (reference sequence). The CDR3 is 16 residues long. Trimming removed 0 bases from V and 0 bases from J; junction bases left unmatched: 3.

The chain couples TRBV7-9 to TRBJ2-5; possible D gene TRBD1, 6 bases. CDR1 SEHNR and CDR2 FQNEAQ come from the germline V gene (reference sequence). V lost 11 bases and J lost 7, with 26 bases in between. This CDR3 has 15 amino acids. The CDR3 region has the DNA TGTGCCGGCCGGCGGTCCCGGAGACAGGCCGGGACCCAGTACTTC. This gives the protein CAGRRSRRQAGTQYF. The whole variable domain, filled in from reference TRBV7-9 and TRBJ2-5, reads DTGVSQNPRHKITKRGQNVTFRCDPISEHNRLYWYRQTLGQGPEFLTYFQNEAQLEKSRLLSDRFSAERPKGSFSTLEIQRTEQGDSAMYLCAGRRSRRQAGTQYFGPGTRLLVL.

This chain connects TRBV20-1 to TRBJ1-1; D possibly corresponds to TRBD1 (5 bases). V was shortened by 2 bases and J by 5 bases, with 12 bases between the two germline ends. The germline V gene has CDR1 DFQATT and CDR2 SNEGSKA (reference sequence). This CDR3 has 13 residues. CDR3 coding DNA: TGCAGTGCTAGACAGGACATCATAACTGAAGCTTTCTTT. Residues: CSARQDIITEAFF.

This clonotype was observed a handful of times. The chain uses TRBV10-3 and TRBJ2-6, with D hard to call. The CDR3 covers 18 residues. CDR1 ENHRY and CDR2 SYGVKD come from the germline V gene. V was trimmed by 3 bases and J by 2 bases, leaving 17 bases between them. The CDR3 spells CAISDSRDPHTGANVLTF. CDR3 sequence (DNA): TGTGCCATCAGTGACTCTCGTGATCCCCACACTGGGGCCAACGTCCTGACTTTC.

The V call is TRBV12-3 or TRBV12-4, the J call TRBJ2-5; no clear D gene. V lost 3 bases and J 5 bases, leaving 13 bases between the germline ends. The length of the CDR3 is 14 residues. The chain's CDR3 is CASSFGWGSETQYF. Here the CDR3 DNA reads TGTGCCAGCAGTTTCGGTTGGGGATCGGAGACCCAGTACTTC.

J is TRBJ2-5 and V is TRBV25-1; 10 bases align to TRBD2. V was clipped by 4 bases and J by 2 bases; unmatched bases: 4. CDR1 and CDR2 from the germline V gene are MGHDK and SYGVNS. The CDR3 is 15 amino acids. The CDR3 coding sequence is TGTGCCAGCAGTGGTACTAGCGGGGATCAAGAGACCCAGTACTTC. Its translation: CASSGTSGDQETQYF.

V and J are TRBV7-9 and TRBJ2-1; 9 bases agree with TRBD1. This CDR3 is 15 amino acids long. CDR1 is SEHNR, CDR2 FQNEAQ, per germline (reference sequence). Trimming removed 4 bases from V and 9 bases from J; junction bases left unmatched: 10. The CDR3 DNA follows: TGTGCCAGCAGCTCCCGACAGGGGGATAGTGGTGAGCAGTTCTTC. Its protein is CASSSRQGDSGEQFF. Full variable domain (outside the CDR3, taken from reference TRBV7-9 and TRBJ2-1): DTGVSQNPRHKITKRGQNVTFRCDPISEHNRLYWYRQTLGQGPEFLTYFQNEAQLEKSRLLSDRFSAERPKGSFSTLEIQRTEQGDSAMYLCASSSRQGDSGEQFFGPGTRLTVL.

The J gene is TRBJ1-2, the V gene TRBV20-1; D gene ambiguous. The germline V gene has CDR1 DFQATT and CDR2 SNEGSKA (reference sequence). The CDR3 is 13 amino acids. V lost 3 bases and J lost 6, with 14 bases in between. CDR3 sequence: CSARETVTDGYTF. The CDR3 bases are TGCAGTGCTAGGGAAACAGTTACCGATGGCTACACCTTC.

This clonotype showed up just a few times. J is TRBJ2-3 and V is TRBV28; 8 positions match TRBD1. Germline lookup yields CDR1 MDHEN and CDR2 SYDVKM. Losses at the gene ends were 6 bases for V and 5 bases for J; bases not matched to a gene: 13. The CDR3 totals 16 residues. DNA for the CDR3: TGTGCCAGCAGCTCGGACAGGGTTGGTGGTGGAGATACGCAGTATTTT. The encoded protein is CASSSDRVGGGDTQYF. Combining the CDR3 with reference TRBV28 and TRBJ2-3 gives the whole variable domain DVKVTQSSRYLVKRTGEKVFLECVQDMDHENMFWYRQDPGLGLRLIYFSYDVKMKEKGDIPEGYSVSREKKERFSLILESASTNQTSMYLCASSSDRVGGGDTQYFGPGTRLTVL.

The chain combines TRBV2 with TRBJ2-7; 10 nucleotides align to TRBD1. Germline V gives CDR1 SNHLY, CDR2 FYNNEI. The CDR3 length is 15 residues. The J segment lost 4 bases and the V segment lost 1 base, leaving 4 bases of the junction unmatched. CDR3 sequence (DNA): TGTGCCAGCAGTGAAGGGACAGGGGGTTATTACGAGCAGTACTTC. Its protein is CASSEGTGGYYEQYF.

V is TRBV9 and J is TRBJ2-7, with TRBD2 as a possible D gene (5 bases). The V end was cut by 0 bases, the J end by 2 bases, with 15 bases between. The CDR3 contains 16 residues. Germline V gene sequence: CDR1 SGDLS, CDR2 YYNGEE. The CDR3 bases are TGTGCCAGCAGCGTAGTCGGGGAGAGGAGCACCTACGAGCAGTACTTC. Its protein product is CASSVVGERSTYEQYF.